The 25 T cell receptor beta chains presented below share a single source sample, sequenced in a study of blood T cell repertoires in COVID-19. TCRdb keeps only in-frame clones here, not all; method: immunoSEQ multiplex PCR. The sample includes tens of thousands of clones, 65% to 85% of them seen just once. Material for sequencing was peripheral blood. All receptors come from a man between 65 and 79 years old with COVID-19, enrolled during active disease.

There are a few counts of this clone. V usage is TRBV28 and J usage is TRBJ1-1; perhaps TRBD1 as D (6 bases). V lost 2 bases, J lost 2 bases, and 6 bases lay in between. This CDR3 contains 13 residues. Germline V gene data show CDR1 as MDHEN and CDR2 as SYDVKM. The CDR3 loop reads CASSLGGNTEAFF. The CDR3 region has the DNA TGTGCCAGCAGTTTAGGGGGCAACACTGAAGCTTTCTTT.

This clone has only a few counts. This chain links TRBV5-1 with TRBJ2-1; 8 nucleotides match TRBD2. CDR3 length: 13 residues. Germline V gives CDR1 SGHRS, CDR2 YFSETQ. Trimming cost V 3 bases and J 4 bases; bases outside gene matches: 0. CDR3 amino acids: CASSSSGYNEQFF. CDR3 sequence (DNA): TGCGCCAGCAGCTCTAGCGGGTACAATGAGCAGTTCTTC.

The CDR3 sequence is CASRELTGGNQPQHF. The CDR3 DNA follows: TGTGCCAGCAGAGAGCTTACAGGGGGCAATCAGCCCCAGCATTTT. The gene calls are TRBV6-5 and TRBJ1-5, with 7 bases aligning to TRBD1. The V segment lost 6 bases and the J segment 2 bases; nucleotides outside the gene matches: 7. Germline CDR1 and CDR2: MNHEY and SVGAGI. This CDR3 comprises 15 residues.

DNA for the CDR3: TGTGCCAGCAGTTCCTTCTTAAGACAGGGGGGATCCTACAATGAGCAGTTCTTC. This sequence encodes CASSSFLRQGGSYNEQFF. V is TRBV28 and J is TRBJ2-1; TRBD1 matches at 9 bases. The germline gives CDR1 MDHEN, CDR2 SYDVKM. This CDR3 is 18 amino acids long. J lost 1 base, V lost 4 bases, and 11 bases had no gene match. The full variable domain, with the rest looked up from reference TRBV28 and TRBJ2-1, is DVKVTQSSRYLVKRTGEKVFLECVQDMDHENMFWYRQDPGLGLRLIYFSYDVKMKEKGDIPEGYSVSREKKERFSLILESASTNQTSMYLCASSSFLRQGGSYNEQFFGPGTRLTVL.

This sequence joins TRBV6-5 and TRBJ1-2; D perhaps matches TRBD1 (6 bases). CDR1 and CDR2 from the germline V gene are MNHEY and SVGAGI. Trimming removed 2 bases at V and 2 bases at J, with 12 bases between. There are 15 residues in the CDR3. The CDR3 DNA reads as TGTGCCAGCAGTTACATCGGGACATCGAACTATGGCTACACCTTC. Translating it yields CASSYIGTSNYGYTF.

This sequence joins TRBV3-1 (or the pseudogene TRBV3-2) and TRBJ1-5; the match to TRBD1 covers 7 bases. Germline V gives CDR1 LGHDT, CDR2 YNNKEL (reference sequence). The CDR3 extends over 14 amino acids. V lost 4 bases and J lost 4; bases outside the gene matches: 4. The CDR3 loop reads CASSPGTENQPQHF. CDR3 sequence (DNA): TGTGCCAGCAGCCCCGGGACAGAGAATCAGCCCCAGCATTTT.

V is TRBV5-1 and J is TRBJ2-3; 7 bases match TRBD1. Per germline, CDR1 SGHRS and CDR2 YFSETQ. V dropped 4 bases and J dropped 2; count of bases not matched to a gene: 4. CDR3 size: 14 residues. CDR3 DNA sequence: TGCGCCAGCAGCACAGACAGGGACACAGATACGCAGTATTTT. It specifies CASSTDRDTDTQYF.

In its sample, this clone was seen once. The chain combines TRBV6-5 with TRBJ2-7, with D perhaps TRBD1 (6 bases). Trimming cost V 7 bases and J 0 bases, with 13 bases left between them. The CDR3 contains 14 residues. Germline values: CDR1 MNHEY, CDR2 SVGAGI. CDR3 bases: TGTGCCAGCAAAAAAGGACAGATCTCCTACGAGCAGTACTTC. This gives the protein CASKKGQISYEQYF.

The V and J genes are TRBV9 and TRBJ2-3; D is perhaps TRBD2 (5 bases). The germline V gene has CDR1 SGDLS and CDR2 YYNGEE. There are 12 residues in the CDR3. Trimming stripped 5 bases from V and 5 bases from J, with 9 bases between. The CDR3 DNA follows: TGTGCCAGCAGGGAAGGGAGAGATACGCAGTATTTT. Encoded protein: CASREGRDTQYF.

The V and J genes are TRBV4-1 and TRBJ1-6, with TRBD1 identical over 7 bases. The CDR3 totals 15 residues. CDR1 MGHRA and CDR2 YSYEKL come from the germline V gene. V shed 1 base and J 7 bases; nucleotides not matched to a gene: 4. CDR3: CASSQADRRNSPLHF. As DNA, the CDR3 is TGCGCCAGCAGCCAAGCGGACAGGCGGAATTCACCCCTCCACTTT.

The V call is TRBV7-9, the J call TRBJ1-1; D gene uncertain. From germline, CDR1 is SEHNR and CDR2 FQNEAQ (reference sequence). V dropped 5 bases and J dropped 0 bases, with 16 bases sitting between them. This CDR3 spans 16 amino acids. CDR3 region: CASSQRTAGMNTEAFF. CDR3 DNA sequence: TGTGCCAGCAGCCAGCGGACGGCAGGAATGAACACTGAAGCTTTCTTT.

The rearrangement joins TRBV10-2 to TRBJ2-6, with 10 bases aligning to TRBD1. Losses at the gene ends were 4 bases for V and 0 bases for J; bases not matched to a gene: 12. CDR1 and CDR2 from the germline V gene are WSHSY and SAAADI. This CDR3 has 20 residues. The chain's CDR3 is CASSVWGKGTGVSGANVLTF. As DNA, the CDR3 is TGCGCCAGCAGTGTATGGGGGAAAGGGACAGGGGTCTCTGGGGCCAACGTCCTGACTTTC.

This clone turned up a few times. The chain has TRBV30 and TRBJ1-1; possible D gene TRBD1, 6 bases. CDR3 length: 12 amino acids. The germline V gene has CDR1 GTSNPN and CDR2 SVGIG (reference sequence). V lost 5 bases and J lost 2, with 9 bases in between. CDR3 amino acids: CAWDRPNTEAFF. The CDR3 coding sequence is TGTGCCTGGGACAGGCCAAACACTGAAGCTTTCTTT.

This clone came up a few times. The chain carries TRBV6-5 and TRBJ1-1; 7 nucleotides match TRBD1. Per the germline V gene, CDR1 is MNHEY and CDR2 is SVGAGI. With V trimmed by 0 bases and J by 11 bases, 6 bases remained unmatched. The CDR3 spans 13 residues. The CDR3 region has the DNA TGTGCCAGCAGTTACTCGGGGACAGCGGCGGCTTTCTTT. This encodes CASSYSGTAAAFF.

J is TRBJ1-1 and V is TRBV14, with D hard to call. V was trimmed by 5 bases and J by 1 base, leaving 8 bases between them. This CDR3 region has 13 residues. The germline V gene encodes CDR1 SGHDN and CDR2 FVKESK. The DNA of the CDR3 is TGTGCCAGCAGCAAACAACCGAACACTGAAGCTTTCTTT. Its translation: CASSKQPNTEAFF.

Only one count was recorded for this clone. The rearrangement joins TRBV27 to TRBJ2-3; no firm D call. The V gene lost 6 bases and the J gene lost 2 bases, with 18 bases spanning the gap. CDR1 is MNHEY, CDR2 SMNVEV, per germline (reference sequence). There are 16 residues in the CDR3. The CDR3 is CASRQSWARNTDTQYF. In DNA, the CDR3 is TGTGCCAGCAGACAAAGCTGGGCCAGAAACACAGATACGCAGTATTTT.

The chain links TRBV7-3 to TRBJ2-3; maybe TRBD2 (6 bases). V lost 3 bases to trimming and J lost 6 bases, with 13 bases between them. Germline assignment: CDR1 SGHTA and CDR2 FQGTGA. The CDR3 is 14 residues long. The CDR3 reads CASSLSGTLDTQYF. The CDR3 DNA sequence: TGTGCCAGCAGCTTGTCGGGGACTCTTGATACGCAGTATTTT.

The chain combines TRBV18 with TRBJ2-6; maybe TRBD1 (5 bases). This CDR3 is 16 amino acids long. V was trimmed by 0 bases and J by 0 bases, leaving 6 bases between them. Per germline, CDR1 KGHSH and CDR2 LQKENI. The CDR3: CASSPPRVSGANVLTF. The CDR3 nucleotides are TGTGCCAGCTCACCACCCAGGGTCTCTGGGGCCAACGTCCTGACTTTC.

The V and J genes are TRBV5-5 and TRBJ1-1; D uncertain. CDR3 length: 15 amino acids. The germline V gene has CDR1 SGHKS and CDR2 YYEKEE (reference sequence). V gave up 0 bases and J gave up 0 bases, with 9 bases separating them. The CDR3: CASSLDGRLNTEAFF. The CDR3 coding sequence is TGTGCCAGCAGCTTGGATGGCAGGCTGAACACTGAAGCTTTCTTT.

The chain combines TRBV28 with TRBJ1-1; 12 bases match TRBD1. Germline V gives CDR1 MDHEN, CDR2 SYDVKM. V trimming: 8 bases; J trimming: 11 bases; junction bases outside the gene matches: 15. The CDR3 has 15 amino acids. The CDR3 coding sequence is TGTGCCAGCTCTCGGGACAGGGGGCAACTCGGGTGGGCTTTCTTT. This gives the protein CASSRDRGQLGWAFF.

In this sample, this clone turned up once. V gene TRBV5-4 combines with J gene TRBJ1-1; D call uncertain. The germline V gene has CDR1 SGHNT and CDR2 YYREEE (reference sequence). V lost 0 bases and J 2 bases, leaving 8 bases between the germline ends. The CDR3 contains 14 residues. The CDR3: CASSLGGFNTEAFF. CDR3 DNA sequence: TGTGCCAGCAGCTTGGGAGGTTTCAACACTGAAGCTTTCTTT.

This clone has just a few counts. J is TRBJ2-7 and V is TRBV18; a weak D match, TRBD2 (6 bases). V dropped 4 bases and J dropped 4 bases, with 14 bases sitting between them. This CDR3 spans 14 amino acids. CDR1 and CDR2 from the germline V gene are KGHSH and LQKENI. This CDR3 reads CASSRAAGTYEQYF. CDR3 in DNA: TGTGCCAGCTCACGGGCAGCGGGTACTTACGAGCAGTACTTC. The variable domain in full, with the rest retrieved from reference TRBV18 and TRBJ2-7, is NAGVMQNPRHLVRRRGQEARLRCSPMKGHSHVYWYRQLPEEGLKFMVYLQKENIIDESGMPKERFSAEFPKEGPSILRIQQVVRGDSAAYFCASSRAAGTYEQYFGPGTRLTVT.

This CDR3 is CASSREALQGALGYTF. CDR3 nucleotide sequence: TGTGCCAGCAGCCGAGAAGCATTACAGGGGGCGTTAGGCTACACCTTC. The chain joins TRBV5-6 to TRBJ1-2; 9 bases are a match to TRBD1. V was clipped by 4 bases and J by 8 bases; unmatched bases: 15. Germline V gives CDR1 SGHDT, CDR2 YYEEEE. The CDR3 extends over 16 amino acids.

This clone is a singleton in its sample. The rearrangement uses TRBV6-2 or TRBV6-3 and TRBJ1-4, with TRBD1 matching 7 bases. Germline lookup yields CDR1 MNHEY and CDR2 SVGEGT. CDR3 length equals 16 residues. V trimming: 0 bases; J trimming: 4 bases; junction bases outside the gene matches: 5. In nucleotides, the CDR3 is TGTGCCAGCAGTTACTCCCTTACAGGGGTTAATGAAAAACTGTTTTTT. Translated, it gives CASSYSLTGVNEKLFF.

The CDR3 protein is CASSCGGAGGPGQYF. CDR3 sequence (DNA): TGTGCCAGCAGCTGCGGGGGGGCGGGAGGGCCCGGGCAGTACTTC. The V gene is TRBV27, the J gene TRBJ2-7; 9 bases match TRBD2. This CDR3 region has 15 residues. The germline V gene has CDR1 MNHEY and CDR2 SMNVEV (reference sequence). The junction had 15 bases not matched to a gene; V was cut back by 6 bases and J by 9 bases.